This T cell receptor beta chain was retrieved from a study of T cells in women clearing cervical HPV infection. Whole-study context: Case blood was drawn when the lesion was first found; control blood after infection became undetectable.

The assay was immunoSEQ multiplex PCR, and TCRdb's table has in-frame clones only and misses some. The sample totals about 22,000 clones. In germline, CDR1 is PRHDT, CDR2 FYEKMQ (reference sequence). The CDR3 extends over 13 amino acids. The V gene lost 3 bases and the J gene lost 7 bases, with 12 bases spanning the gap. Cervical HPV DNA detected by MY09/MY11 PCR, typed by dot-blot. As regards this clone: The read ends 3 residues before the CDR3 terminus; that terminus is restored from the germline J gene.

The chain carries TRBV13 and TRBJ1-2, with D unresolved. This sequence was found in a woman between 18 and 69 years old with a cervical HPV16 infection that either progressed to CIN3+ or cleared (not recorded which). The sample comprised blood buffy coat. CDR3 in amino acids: CASSLSGRGGYTF. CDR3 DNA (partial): TGTGCCAGCAGCTTGAGTGGCCGAGGTGGC.